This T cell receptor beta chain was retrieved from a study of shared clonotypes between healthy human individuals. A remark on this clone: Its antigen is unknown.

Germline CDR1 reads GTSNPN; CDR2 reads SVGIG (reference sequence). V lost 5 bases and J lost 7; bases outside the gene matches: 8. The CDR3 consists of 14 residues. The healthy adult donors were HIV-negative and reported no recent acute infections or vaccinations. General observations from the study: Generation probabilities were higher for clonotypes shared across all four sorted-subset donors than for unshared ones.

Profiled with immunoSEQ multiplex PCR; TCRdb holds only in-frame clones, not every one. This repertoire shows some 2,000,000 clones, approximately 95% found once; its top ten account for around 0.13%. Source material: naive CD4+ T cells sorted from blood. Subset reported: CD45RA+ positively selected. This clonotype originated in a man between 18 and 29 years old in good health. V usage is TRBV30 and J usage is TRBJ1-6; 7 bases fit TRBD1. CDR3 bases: TGTGCCTGGGAGGGACAGACCAGAAATTCACCCCTCCACTTT. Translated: CAWEGQTRNSPLHF.